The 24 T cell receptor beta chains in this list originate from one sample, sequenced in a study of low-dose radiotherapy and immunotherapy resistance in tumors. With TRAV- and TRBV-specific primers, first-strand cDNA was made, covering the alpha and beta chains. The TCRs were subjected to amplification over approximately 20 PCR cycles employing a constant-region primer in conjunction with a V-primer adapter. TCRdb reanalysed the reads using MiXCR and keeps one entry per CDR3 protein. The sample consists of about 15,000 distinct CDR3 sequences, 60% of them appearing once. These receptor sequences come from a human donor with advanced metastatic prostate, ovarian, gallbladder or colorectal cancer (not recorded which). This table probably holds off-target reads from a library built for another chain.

CDR3 DNA: TGTGCCAGCAGTTTGCTGGCCATGACCAAATATGGCTACACCTTC. Translating it yields CASSLLAMTKYGYTF. V and J are TRBV28 and TRBJ1-2; D uncertain. Germline-derived CDR1 and CDR2 are MDHEN and SYDVKM. Trimming shortened V by 3 bases and J by 5 bases, and 16 bases separated the two germline ends. The CDR3 runs 15 residues.

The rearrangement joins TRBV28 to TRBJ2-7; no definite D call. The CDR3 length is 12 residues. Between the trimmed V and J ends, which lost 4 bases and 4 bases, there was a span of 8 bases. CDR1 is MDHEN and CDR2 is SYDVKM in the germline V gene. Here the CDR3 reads CASSSVVYEQYF. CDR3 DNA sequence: TGTGCCAGCAGTTCGGTCGTTTACGAGCAGTACTTC.

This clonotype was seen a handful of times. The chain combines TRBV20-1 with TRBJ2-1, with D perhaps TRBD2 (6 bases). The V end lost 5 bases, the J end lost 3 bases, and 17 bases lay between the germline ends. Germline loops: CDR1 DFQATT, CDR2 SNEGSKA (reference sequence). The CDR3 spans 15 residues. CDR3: CSAAPGLAIYNEQFF. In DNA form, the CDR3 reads TGCAGTGCTGCCCCGGGACTGGCGATCTACAATGAGCAGTTCTTC.

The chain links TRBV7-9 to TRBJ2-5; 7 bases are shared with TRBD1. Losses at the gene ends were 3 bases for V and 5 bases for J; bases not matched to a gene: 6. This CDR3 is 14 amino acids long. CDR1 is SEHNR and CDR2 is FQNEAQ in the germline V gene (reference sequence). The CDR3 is CASSFKGAGETQYF. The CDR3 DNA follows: TGTGCCAGCAGCTTCAAGGGGGCGGGTGAGACCCAGTACTTC.

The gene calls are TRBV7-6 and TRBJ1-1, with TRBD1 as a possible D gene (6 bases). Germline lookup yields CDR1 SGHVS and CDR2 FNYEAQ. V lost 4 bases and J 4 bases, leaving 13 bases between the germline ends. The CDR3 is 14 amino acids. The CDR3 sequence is CASSWGGSGTEAFF. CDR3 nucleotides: TGTGCCAGCAGCTGGGGGGGCTCGGGCACTGAAGCTTTCTTT.

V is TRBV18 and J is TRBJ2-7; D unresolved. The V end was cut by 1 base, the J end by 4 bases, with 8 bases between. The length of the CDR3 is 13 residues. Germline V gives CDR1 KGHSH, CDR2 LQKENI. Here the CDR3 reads CASSPRQLYEQYF. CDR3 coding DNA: TGTGCCAGCTCACCACGGCAGTTATACGAGCAGTACTTC.

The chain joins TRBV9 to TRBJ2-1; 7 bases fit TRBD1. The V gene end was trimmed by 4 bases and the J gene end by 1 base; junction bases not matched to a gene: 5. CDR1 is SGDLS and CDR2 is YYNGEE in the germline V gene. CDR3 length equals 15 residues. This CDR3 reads CASSLGDSSYNEQFF. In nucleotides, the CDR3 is TGTGCCAGCAGCTTAGGGGACAGTTCCTACAATGAGCAGTTCTTC.

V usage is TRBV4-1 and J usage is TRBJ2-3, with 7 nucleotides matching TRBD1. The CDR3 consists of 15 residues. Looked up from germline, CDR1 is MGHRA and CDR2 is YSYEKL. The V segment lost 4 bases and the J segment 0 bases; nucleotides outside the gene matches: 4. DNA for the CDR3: TGCGCCAGCAGCCCCGGGACAGTTAGCACAGATACGCAGTATTTT. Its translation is CASSPGTVSTDTQYF.

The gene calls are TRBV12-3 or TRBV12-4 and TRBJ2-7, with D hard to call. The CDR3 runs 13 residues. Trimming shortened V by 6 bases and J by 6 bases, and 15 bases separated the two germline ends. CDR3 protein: CASSRSVRSEQYF. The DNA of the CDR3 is TGTGCCAGCAGCCGCTCAGTAAGAAGCGAGCAGTACTTC.

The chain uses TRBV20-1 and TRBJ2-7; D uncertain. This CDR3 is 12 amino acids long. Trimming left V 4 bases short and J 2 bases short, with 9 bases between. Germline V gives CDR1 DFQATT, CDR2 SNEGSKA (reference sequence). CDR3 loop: CSANSATYEQYF. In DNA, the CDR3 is TGCAGTGCTAACAGTGCGACCTACGAGCAGTACTTC.

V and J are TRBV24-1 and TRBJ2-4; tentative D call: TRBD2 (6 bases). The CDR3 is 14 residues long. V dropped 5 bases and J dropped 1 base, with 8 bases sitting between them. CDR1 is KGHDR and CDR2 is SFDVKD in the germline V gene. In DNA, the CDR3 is TGTGCCACCAGTGTGAGCGGGGCCAAAAACATTCAGTACTTC. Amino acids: CATSVSGAKNIQYF.

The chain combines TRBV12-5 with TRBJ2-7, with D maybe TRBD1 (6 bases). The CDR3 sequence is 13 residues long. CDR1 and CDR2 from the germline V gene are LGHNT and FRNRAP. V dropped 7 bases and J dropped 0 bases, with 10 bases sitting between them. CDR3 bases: TGTGCTAGTGCCAGGGGTAGCTCCTACGAGCAGTACTTC. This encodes CASARGSSYEQYF.

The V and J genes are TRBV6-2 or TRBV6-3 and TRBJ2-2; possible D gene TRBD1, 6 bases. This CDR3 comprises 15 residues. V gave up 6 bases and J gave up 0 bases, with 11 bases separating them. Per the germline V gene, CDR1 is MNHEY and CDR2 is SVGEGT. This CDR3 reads CASRSAGANTGELFF. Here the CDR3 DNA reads TGTGCCAGCAGATCAGCAGGGGCGAACACCGGGGAGCTGTTTTTT.

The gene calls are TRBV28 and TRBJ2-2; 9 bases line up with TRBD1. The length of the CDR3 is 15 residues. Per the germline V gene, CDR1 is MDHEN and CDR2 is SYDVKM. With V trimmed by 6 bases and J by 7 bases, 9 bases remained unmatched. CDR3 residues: CASRERGTGIGELFF. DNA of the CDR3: TGTGCCAGCAGAGAGAGGGGGACAGGGATCGGGGAGCTGTTTTTT.

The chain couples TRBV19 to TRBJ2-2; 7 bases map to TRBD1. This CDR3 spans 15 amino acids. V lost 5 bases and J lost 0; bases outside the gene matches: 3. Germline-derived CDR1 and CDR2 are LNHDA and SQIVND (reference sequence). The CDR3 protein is CASSRTGSNTGELFF. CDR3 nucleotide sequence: TGTGCCAGTAGTCGGACAGGCTCGAACACCGGGGAGCTGTTTTTT.

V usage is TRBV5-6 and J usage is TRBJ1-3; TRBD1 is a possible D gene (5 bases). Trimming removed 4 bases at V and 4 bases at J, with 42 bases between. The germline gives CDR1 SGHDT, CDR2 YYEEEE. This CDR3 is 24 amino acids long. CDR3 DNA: TGTGCCAGCAGCGCCTACCGATATTCGACCTCTCGTCGGGGACCCCCGCGGAACGGAAACACCATATATTTT. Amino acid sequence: CASSAYRYSTSRRGPPRNGNTIYF.

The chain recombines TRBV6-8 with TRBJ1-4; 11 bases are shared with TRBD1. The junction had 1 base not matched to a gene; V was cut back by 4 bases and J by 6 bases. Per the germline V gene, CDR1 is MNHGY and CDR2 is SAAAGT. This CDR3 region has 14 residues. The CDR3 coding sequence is TGTGCCAGCAGTTCGGACAGGGGGCATGAAAAACTGTTTTTT. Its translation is CASSSDRGHEKLFF.

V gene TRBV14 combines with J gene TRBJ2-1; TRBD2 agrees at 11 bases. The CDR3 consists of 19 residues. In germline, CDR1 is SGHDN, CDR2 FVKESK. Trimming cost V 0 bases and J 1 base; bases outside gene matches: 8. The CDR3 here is CASSQDKGLAGGSYNEQFF. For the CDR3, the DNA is TGTGCCAGCAGCCAAGATAAGGGGCTAGCGGGAGGTTCCTACAATGAGCAGTTCTTC.

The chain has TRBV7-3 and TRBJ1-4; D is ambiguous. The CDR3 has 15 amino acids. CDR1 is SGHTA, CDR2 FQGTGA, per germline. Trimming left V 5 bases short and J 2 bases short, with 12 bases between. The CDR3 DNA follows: TGTGCCAGCAGCCCCGAACCCACTACTAATGAAAAACTGTTTTTT. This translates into CASSPEPTTNEKLFF.

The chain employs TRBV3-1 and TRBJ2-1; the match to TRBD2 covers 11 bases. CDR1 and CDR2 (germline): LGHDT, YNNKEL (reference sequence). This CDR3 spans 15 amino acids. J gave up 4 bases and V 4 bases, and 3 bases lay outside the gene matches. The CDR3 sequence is CASSRLAGRYNEQFF. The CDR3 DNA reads TGTGCCAGCAGCCGACTAGCGGGGCGATACAATGAGCAGTTCTTC.

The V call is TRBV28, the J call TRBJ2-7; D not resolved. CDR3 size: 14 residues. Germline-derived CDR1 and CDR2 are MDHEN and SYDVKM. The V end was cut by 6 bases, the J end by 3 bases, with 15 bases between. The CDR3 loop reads CASSLRRSLYEQYF. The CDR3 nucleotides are TGTGCCAGCAGCCTACGAAGGAGCCTCTACGAGCAGTACTTC.

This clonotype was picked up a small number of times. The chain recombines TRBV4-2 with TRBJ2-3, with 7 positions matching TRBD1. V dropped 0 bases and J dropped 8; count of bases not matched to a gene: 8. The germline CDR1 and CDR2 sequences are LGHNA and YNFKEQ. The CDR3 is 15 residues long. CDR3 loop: CASSQDRGGFGTQYF. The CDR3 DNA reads TGTGCCAGCAGCCAAGATCGAGGGGGCTTTGGTACGCAGTATTTT.

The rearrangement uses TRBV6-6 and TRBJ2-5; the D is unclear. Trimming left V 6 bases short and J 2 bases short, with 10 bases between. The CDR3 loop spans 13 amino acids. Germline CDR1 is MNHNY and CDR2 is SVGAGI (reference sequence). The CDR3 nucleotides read TGTGCCAGCAGCCAACAGTTACAAGAGACCCAGTACTTC. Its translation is CASSQQLQETQYF.

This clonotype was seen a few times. The chain's CDR3 is CSASQSKGAGNQPQHF. CDR3 nucleotide sequence: TGCAGTGCTAGCCAGTCAAAAGGGGCAGGCAATCAGCCCCAGCATTTT. This chain joins TRBV20-1 and TRBJ1-5; D might be TRBD1 (5 bases). The CDR3 length is 16 residues. Germline V gene data show CDR1 as DFQATT and CDR2 as SNEGSKA (reference sequence). V was trimmed by 3 bases and J by 2 bases, leaving 17 bases between them.